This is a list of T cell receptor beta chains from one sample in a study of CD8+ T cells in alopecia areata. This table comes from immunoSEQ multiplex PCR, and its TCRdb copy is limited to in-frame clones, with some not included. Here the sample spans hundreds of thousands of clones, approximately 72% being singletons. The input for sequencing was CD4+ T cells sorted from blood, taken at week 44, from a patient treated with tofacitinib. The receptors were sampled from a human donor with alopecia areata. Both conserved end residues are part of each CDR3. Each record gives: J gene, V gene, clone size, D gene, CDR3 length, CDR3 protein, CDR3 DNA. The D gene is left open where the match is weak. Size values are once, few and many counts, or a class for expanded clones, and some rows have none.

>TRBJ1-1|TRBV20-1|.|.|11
CSAPEGTEAFF
TGCAGTGCACCGGAGGGCACTGAAGCTTTCTTT
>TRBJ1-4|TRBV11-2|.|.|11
CASSLGEKLFF
TGTGCCAGCAGCTTGGGTGAAAAACTGTTTTTT
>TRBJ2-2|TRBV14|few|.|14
CASSQTYHTGELFF
TGTGCCAGCAGCCAGACTTATCACACCGGGGAGCTGTTTTTT
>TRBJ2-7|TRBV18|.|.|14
CASSPPGHSYEQYF
TGTGCCAGCTCACCCCCTGGACACTCCTACGAGCAGTACTTC
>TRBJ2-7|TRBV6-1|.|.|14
CASSERDPEGGQYF
TGTGCCAGCAGTGAACGCGACCCCGAGGGAGGGCAGTACTTC
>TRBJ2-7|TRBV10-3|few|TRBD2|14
CAIMASGDSYEQYF
TGTGCCATCATGGCTAGCGGGGATTCCTACGAGCAGTACTTC
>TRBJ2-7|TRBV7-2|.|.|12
CASSQTAYEQYF
TGTGCCAGCAGTCAGACAGCTTACGAGCAGTACTTC
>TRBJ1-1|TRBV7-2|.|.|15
CASSSPRPGKTEAFF
TGTGCCAGCAGCTCCCCCAGGCCAGGGAAGACTGAAGCTTTCTTT
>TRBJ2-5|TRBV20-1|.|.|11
CSANRVETQYF
TGCAGTGCTAACAGGGTTGAGACCCAGTACTTC
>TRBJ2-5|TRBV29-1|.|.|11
CSVPVPETQYF
TGCAGCGTCCCCGTTCCGGAGACCCAGTACTTC
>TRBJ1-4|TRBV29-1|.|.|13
CSVALGGEGKLFF
TGCAGCGTCGCCCTGGGGGGGGAAGGAAAACTGTTTTTT
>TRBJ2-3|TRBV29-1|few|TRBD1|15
CSVTGDRGLSDTQYF
TGCAGCGTTACGGGGGACAGGGGGCTGTCAGATACGCAGTATTTT
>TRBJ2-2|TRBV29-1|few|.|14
CSVGLRSVTGELFF
TGCAGCGTCGGGCTCAGAAGTGTAACAGGGGAGCTGTTTTTT
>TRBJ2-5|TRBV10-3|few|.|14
CAISGLGLQETQYF
TGTGCCATCAGTGGACTGGGACTCCAAGAGACCCAGTACTTC
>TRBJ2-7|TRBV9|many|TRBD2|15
CASSPRSGGAYEQYF
TGTGCCAGCAGCCCCCGTAGCGGGGGGGCCTACGAGCAGTACTTC
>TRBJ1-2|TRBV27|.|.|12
CASRDSNYGYTF
TGTGCCAGCAGGGACAGCAACTATGGCTACACCTTC
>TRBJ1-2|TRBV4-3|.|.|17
CASSQDSGAGLNYGYTF
TGCGCCAGCAGCCAAGATTCCGGGGCAGGGTTGAACTATGGCTACACCTTC
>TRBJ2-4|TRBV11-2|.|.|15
CASSLEPTARNIQYF
TGTGCCAGCAGCCTCGAACCAACAGCAAGAAACATTCAGTACTTC
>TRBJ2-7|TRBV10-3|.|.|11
CAISESGEQYF
TGTGCCATCAGTGAGTCCGGGGAGCAGTACTTC
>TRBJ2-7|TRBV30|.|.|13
CAWHRRQGSEQYF
TGTGCCTGGCACCGCCGGCAGGGTAGCGAGCAGTACTTC
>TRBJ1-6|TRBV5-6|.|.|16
CASSLSGAGYYSPLHF
TGTGCCAGCAGCCTGAGCGGGGCAGGGTATTATTCACCCCTCCACTTT
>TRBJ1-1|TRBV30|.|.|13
CAWKGRSNTEAFF
TGTGCCTGGAAGGGGAGGTCTAACACTGAAGCTTTCTTT
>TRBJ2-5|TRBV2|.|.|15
CASSEGRSFQETQYF
TGTGCCAGCAGTGAAGGAAGGAGTTTCCAAGAGACCCAGTACTTC
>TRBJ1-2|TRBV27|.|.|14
CASSSTTSNYGYTF
TGTGCCAGCAGTTCGACAACCTCTAACTATGGCTACACCTTC
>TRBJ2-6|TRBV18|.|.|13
CASSPSQGSVLTF
TGTGCCAGCTCACCCTCCCAGGGGAGCGTCCTGACTTTC
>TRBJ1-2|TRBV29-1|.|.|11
CSVAGTYGYTF
TGCAGCGTTGCGGGAACTTATGGCTACACCTTC
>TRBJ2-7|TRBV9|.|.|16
CASSVGQGAGAYEQYF
TGTGCCAGCAGCGTAGGGCAGGGGGCGGGAGCTTACGAGCAGTACTTC
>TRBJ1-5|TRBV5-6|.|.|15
CASSLDGSSNQPQHF
TGTGCCAGCAGCTTGGATGGGAGCAGCAATCAGCCCCAGCATTTT
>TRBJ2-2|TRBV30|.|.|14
CAWSRQGGTGELFF
TGTGCCTGGAGTAGACAGGGAGGGACCGGGGAGCTGTTTTTT
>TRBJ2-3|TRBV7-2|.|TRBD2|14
CASSFSGNTDTQYF
TGTGCCAGCAGCTTTAGCGGGAACACAGATACGCAGTATTTT
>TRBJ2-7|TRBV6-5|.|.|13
CASSYVGSVEQYF
TGTGCCAGCAGTTATGTTGGCTCTGTCGAGCAGTACTTC
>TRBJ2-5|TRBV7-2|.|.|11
CASSSSETQYF
TGTGCCAGCAGCTCTTCGGAGACCCAGTACTTC